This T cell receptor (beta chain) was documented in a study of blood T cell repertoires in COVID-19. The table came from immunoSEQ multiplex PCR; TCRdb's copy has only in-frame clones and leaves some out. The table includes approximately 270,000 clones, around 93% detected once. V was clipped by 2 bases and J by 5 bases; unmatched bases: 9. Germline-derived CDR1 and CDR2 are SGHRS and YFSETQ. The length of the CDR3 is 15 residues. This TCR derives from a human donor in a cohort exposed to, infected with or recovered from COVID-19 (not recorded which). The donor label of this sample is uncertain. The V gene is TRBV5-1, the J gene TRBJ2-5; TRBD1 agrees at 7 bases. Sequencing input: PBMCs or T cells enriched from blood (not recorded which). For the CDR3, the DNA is TGCGCCAGCAGCTTACGACAGGGCAAGCTGGAGACCCAGTACTTC. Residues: CASSLRQGKLETQYF.